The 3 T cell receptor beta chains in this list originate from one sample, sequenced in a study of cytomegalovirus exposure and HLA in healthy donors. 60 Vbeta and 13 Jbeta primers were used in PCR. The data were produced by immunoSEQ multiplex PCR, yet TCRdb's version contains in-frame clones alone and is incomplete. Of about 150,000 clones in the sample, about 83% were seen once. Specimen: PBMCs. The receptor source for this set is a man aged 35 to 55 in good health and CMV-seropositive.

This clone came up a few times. CDR3 sequence: CASSVGLAGGEQETQYF. DNA for the CDR3: TGTGCCAGCAGCGTCGGACTAGCGGGAGGTGAGCAAGAGACCCAGTACTTC. V and J are TRBV9 and TRBJ2-5, with TRBD2 identical over 14 bases. J gave up 2 bases and V 2 bases, and 5 bases lay outside the gene matches. Germline V gene sequence: CDR1 SGDLS, CDR2 YYNGEE. This CDR3 comprises 17 residues. Full variable domain (remainder filled in from reference TRBV9 and TRBJ2-5): DSGVTQTPKHLITATGQRVTLRCSPRSGDLSVYWYQQSLDQGLQFLIQYYNGEERAKGNILERFSAQQFPDLHSELNLSSLELGDSALYFCASSVGLAGGEQETQYFGPGTRLLVL.

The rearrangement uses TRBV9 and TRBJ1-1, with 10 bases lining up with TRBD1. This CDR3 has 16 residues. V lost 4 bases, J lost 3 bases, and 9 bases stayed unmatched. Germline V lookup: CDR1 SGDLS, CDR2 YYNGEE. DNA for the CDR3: TGTGCCAGCAGCCCCGATGAAGGACAGGGGGACACTGAAGCTTTCTTT. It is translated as CASSPDEGQGDTEAFF.

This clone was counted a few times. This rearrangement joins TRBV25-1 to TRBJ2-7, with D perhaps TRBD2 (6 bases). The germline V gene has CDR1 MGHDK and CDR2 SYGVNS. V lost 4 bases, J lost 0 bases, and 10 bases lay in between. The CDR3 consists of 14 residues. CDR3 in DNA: TGTGCCAGCAGTGGCGGGGTTAGCTCCTACGAGCAGTACTTC. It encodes CASSGGVSSYEQYF.